These T cell receptor beta chains were read from a single sample in a study of CD8 T cells in ankylosing spondylitis. TCRdb re-called the 5' RACE reads with MiXCR, one entry per CDR3 protein. The data hold around 220,000 distinct CDR3 sequences, with roughly a tenth observed a single time. Material: blood, either unsorted or a sorted T cell fraction (not recorded which). These receptors were collected from a male donor with ankylosing spondylitis or in good health (not recorded which). CDR3s include the opening cysteine and the closing phenylalanine or tryptophan.

j_gene | v_gene | CDR3aa
TRBJ1-4 | TRBV7-2 | CASSQPGGGEKLFF
TRBJ1-2 | TRBV2 | CASSEWESGVYGYTF
TRBJ2-1 | TRBV11-2 | CASSPVEVRNEQFF
TRBJ1-1 | TRBV29-1 | CSVRSGSVNTEAFF
TRBJ2-3 | TRBV3-1 | CATSPRLTSGGERSTDTQYF
TRBJ1-3 | TRBV2 | CASSEEGSTVGNTIYF
TRBJ2-7 | TRBV19 | CASSRFVQGGYEQYF
TRBJ1-1 | TRBV7-2 | CASIKGRENTEAFF
TRBJ2-2 | TRBV7-3 | CASSLRSGRNTGELFF
TRBJ2-5 | TRBV7-3 | CASSLISAGGGPQETQYF
TRBJ2-1 | TRBV3-1 | CASSQSQARHAPQFF
TRBJ2-5 | TRBV12-3/TRBV12-4 | CASRSTGKGGETQYF
TRBJ2-6 | TRBV7-2 | CASSSRGITPGANVLTF
TRBJ1-5 | TRBV12-3/TRBV12-4 | CASRQSYGDQPQHF
TRBJ2-1 | TRBV2 | CASRTTGTSGGTEQFF
TRBJ1-1 | TRBV5-1 | CASSLGRGLTEAFF
TRBJ2-2 | TRBV12-3/TRBV12-4 | CASSLGLAAGELFF
TRBJ1-5 | TRBV6-1 | CASTERDGNQPQHF
TRBJ2-5 | TRBV20-1 | CSARKDSQETQYF
TRBJ1-2 | TRBV14 | CASSQNRGESGYTF
TRBJ2-1 | TRBV29-1 | CSVEDSTGYEQFF
TRBJ2-5 | TRBV9 | CASSVGHQETQYF
TRBJ1-5 | TRBV6-1 | CASSEGAGPRPQHF
TRBJ1-5 | TRBV30 | CAWSVLGYNQPQHF
TRBJ2-5 | TRBV7-2 | CASSLAGGWGPVETQYF
TRBJ1-5 | TRBV6-5 | CASSSGSGGQPQHF
TRBJ1-1 | TRBV5-1 | CASSLSSTEAFF